This T cell receptor beta chain was found in a study of cytomegalovirus exposure and HLA in healthy donors. Findings and caveats of the study: The study flagged approximately 180 TCR beta chains as cytomegalovirus-associated. TCR beta chain V- and J-gene trimming was linked, in a later analysis, to a missense variant in DCLRE1C.

The primer mix had 60 Vbeta and 13 Jbeta primers. Method: immunoSEQ multiplex PCR; TCRdb's copy keeps in-frame clones and lacks some. The data contain 110,000 to 150,000 clones, about four fifths of them singletons. On this clone: Its antigen is currently unknown.

Germline lookup yields CDR1 MNHEY and CDR2 SVGAGI. The J segment lost 12 bases and the V segment lost 5 bases, leaving 6 bases of the junction unmatched. This CDR3 has 13 residues. This sequence originates from a male donor in good health and CMV-seronegative. Material: PBMCs. The chain links TRBV6-5 to TRBJ2-7, with TRBD2 matching 14 bases. The CDR3 reads CASSGGLAGAMYF. The CDR3 bases are TGTGCCAGCAGTGGGGGACTAGCGGGAGCCATGTACTTC.